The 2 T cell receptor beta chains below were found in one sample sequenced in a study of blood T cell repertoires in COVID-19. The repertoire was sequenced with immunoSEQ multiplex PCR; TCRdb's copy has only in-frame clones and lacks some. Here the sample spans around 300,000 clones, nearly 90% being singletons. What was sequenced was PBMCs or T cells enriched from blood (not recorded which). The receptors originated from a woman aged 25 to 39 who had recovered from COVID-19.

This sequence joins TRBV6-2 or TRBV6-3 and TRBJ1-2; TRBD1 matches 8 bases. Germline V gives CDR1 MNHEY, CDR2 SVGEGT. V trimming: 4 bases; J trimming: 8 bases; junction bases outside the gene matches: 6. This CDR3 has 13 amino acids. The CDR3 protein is CASSSGQAGGYTF. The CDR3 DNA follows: TGTGCCAGCAGTTCGGGACAGGCAGGAGGCTACACCTTC.

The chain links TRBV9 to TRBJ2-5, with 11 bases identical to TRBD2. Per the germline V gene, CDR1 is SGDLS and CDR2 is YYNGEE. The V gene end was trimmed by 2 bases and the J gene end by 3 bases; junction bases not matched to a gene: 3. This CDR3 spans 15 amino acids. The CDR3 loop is CASSVSGRAEETQYF. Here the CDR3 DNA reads TGTGCCAGCAGCGTTAGCGGGAGGGCCGAAGAGACCCAGTACTTC. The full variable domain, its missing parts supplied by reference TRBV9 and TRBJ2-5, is DSGVTQTPKHLITATGQRVTLRCSPRSGDLSVYWYQQSLDQGLQFLIQYYNGEERAKGNILERFSAQQFPDLHSELNLSSLELGDSALYFCASSVSGRAEETQYFGPGTRLLVL.